The present TCR beta chain was sequenced within a study of shared clonotypes between healthy human individuals (dated by TCRdb to the early 2020s). Some background on the complete study: The cohort included a few men and a couple of women between 18 and 49 years of age. Blood TCR repertoires of five healthy adults were deeply sequenced to estimate repertoire size and the extent of clonotype sharing between individuals. Leukapheresis yielded between about 0.85 and 10 billion PBMCs per donor. Per donor, three plates each were used for CD4 naive and CD4 memory, two for CD8 naive, and one for CD8 memory. To increase sequencing depth and limit assay-specific biases, TCR repertoire library preparation and sequencing were carried out by different laboratories using diverse techniques. Summary of the overall study and its limitations: Larger estimated clonotype richness was generally found for naive subsets than for memory subsets. When several donors were compared, the shared fraction of clonotypes was around 5% for naive CD4, 3% to 4% for naive CD8, more than 2% for memory CD4, and 0.35% to 0.4% for memory CD8. Because the study included only a small number of donors, the genetic and exposure-history diversity represented was limited. Only blood was sampled, and tissue TCR repertoires likely differ from those in blood. Incomplete sequencing was indicated by rarefaction of sorted-subset datasets, despite the large sequencing depth. Pairwise subsampling led to the expectation that sequencing depth would affect the degree of clonotype sharing among donors. Compared with non-shared clonotypes, the clonotypes found in all four sorted-subset donors had higher generation probabilities.

Healthy HIV-negative adults with no recently reported acute infections or vaccinations were included as donors. All donors were Caucasian adults living in Nashville, Tennessee, USA. CD4+ T cells were enriched by magnetic negative selection; naive cells were then positively selected on CD45RA, and the negative fraction formed the memory subset. Blood was collected by leukapheresis, and PBMCs were isolated by Ficoll-Histopaque density gradient centrifugation and then cryopreserved in liquid nitrogen vapor phase. Analytical flow cytometry was used to check the purity and quantity of each magnetically sorted T cell population. From each sorted fraction, genomic DNA was isolated and quantified by UV absorbance on a Nanodrop 2000c. CDR1 and CDR2 are read off the germline V gene as MGHDK and SYGVNS. Germline trimming amounts to 4 bases on V and 1 base on J, with 3 as the count of junction bases outside the gene matches. The CDR3 starts with the cysteine, ends with the phenylalanine, and has 15 residues. Just the 45-base CDR3 DNA is kept, in frame starting at base 1.

A word on this clone: Its antigen is still unknown. No qualities accompany the bases; no much larger clone lies one base away.

Using the deep immunoSEQ assay, multiplex PCR amplified TCR CDR3 regions from genomic DNA. Extracted genomic DNA from each cell subset was spread evenly across all wells of several immunoSEQ 96-well plates, with each plate serving as a replicate. For sorted subsets, roughly 190 ng of genomic DNA, equivalent to around 29,000 T cell genomes, went into each replicate PCR. Purified libraries were quantified with a Qubit 3.0 fluorometer, sized on a Bioanalyzer 2100, and re-quantified with the KAPA Library Quantification kit. Every immunoSEQ 96-well plate was sequenced on a dedicated single-read 150-cycle Illumina NextSeq 550 flow cell. The published analysis was carried out like this. Because the immunoSEQ output held only junctional sequences and lacked quality scores, the filtering could not match the filtering applied to full-length reads. Sequences were annotated with PyIR, a Python wrapper for IgBLAST v1.9, and V/J genes and CDR3 were assigned using IMGT germline references. Reads with weak V/J assignments (E-value above 1e-6), missing CDR3, stop codons, out-of-frame junctions, or ambiguous translated residues were removed. V3J clonotypes were defined by identical inferred V gene, J gene, and CDR3 amino acid sequence. Percentage overlap between repertoires was calculated by dividing the number of shared unique clonotypes by the size of the smaller repertoire. RTK rarefaction, the Chao1 estimator, and Recon v2.1 estimates of unobserved clonotypes were used to assess repertoire richness. Generation probabilities were computed with OLGA for all TCRbeta clonotypes obtained by the gDNA method from a few donors. TCRdb carries this immuneACCESS record with in-frame sequences only. Its versions omit some clonotypes, under half of them owing to an unresolved V gene in the studies checked, with the rest unexplained. D and trimming come from the DNA, and the V and J calls and clone size come from that table. The sample profile shows a few million clones; over 90% of them were found once. 0.35% to 0.45% of the sample rests with the top ten.

The sequence derives from a man aged 18 to 30 in good health. Some clones in this sample may be carry-over from other donors' samples. This chain is built from TRBV25-1 and TRBJ2-4, with TRBD1 matching 8 junction bases. Specimen: naive CD4+ T cells from PBMCs. The intended sense of this specimen's cell subset or site label: CD45RA+ positively selected. The CDR3 here reads CASSGQGAAKNIQYF. The DNA sequence is given as TGTGCCAGCAGTGGCCAGGGGGCCGCCAAAAACATTCAGTACTTC. With the portions outside the CDR3 filled from the reference TRBV25-1 and TRBJ2-4 genes, the complete variable region becomes EADIYQTPRYLVIGTGKKITLECSQTMGHDKMYWYQQDPGMELHLIHYSYGVNSTEKGDLSSESTVSRIRTEHFPLTLESARPSHTSQYLCASSGQGAAKNIQYFGAGTRLSVL.